The 24 T cell receptor beta chains listed next were all sequenced from one sample in a study of human CD8 memory T cell subsets. The TCR beta sequencing libraries came from UMI-labeled 5' RACE. TCRdb reanalyzed the 5' RACE reads, giving one entry per CDR3 protein sequence and no DNA. The table lists 9,500 to 15,000 distinct CDR3 sequences, with over 12% in the top ten. What was sequenced was CD8+ T cells from PBMCs. The source is a human donor in good health.

By frequency, this clonotype registers medium-sized. CDR3 amino acids: CSVPSGRGYEQYF. The chain has TRBV29-1 and TRBJ2-7; the D call from TCRdb, TRBD1, cannot be confirmed without DNA. Germline V gives CDR1 SQVTM, CDR2 ANQGSEA. This CDR3 region has 13 residues.

The chain has TRBV24-1 and TRBJ2-2; TCRdb reports TRBD1, a call that lacks DNA to check it against. The CDR3 is 14 residues long. The germline gives CDR1 KGHDR, CDR2 SFDVKD. The CDR3 sequence: CATSDITGSGELFF.

The chain couples TRBV5-6 to TRBJ2-1; TCRdb gives TRBD1 as the D gene, but with no DNA this cannot be confirmed. The CDR3 is 15 amino acids. CDR1 is SGHDT and CDR2 is YYEEEE in the germline V gene. Here the CDR3 reads CASSFRQGFYNEQFF.

This rearrangement joins TRBV7-9 to TRBJ2-1; the D call of TRBD1 rests on TCRdb alone, since no DNA is present to check it. The CDR3 loop spans 15 amino acids. CDR1 is SEHNR, CDR2 FQNEAQ, per germline (reference sequence). The CDR3 protein is CASSTGQGAMYEQFF. Based on the CDR3 plus reference TRBV7-9 and TRBJ2-1, the full variable domain is DTGVSQNPRHKITKRGQNVTFRCDPISEHNRLYWYRQTLGQGPEFLTYFQNEAQLEKSRLLSDRFSAERPKGSFSTLEIQRTEQGDSAMYLCASSTGQGAMYEQFFGPGTRLTVL.

Its frequency marks this clonotype as large. The chain has TRBV7-2 and TRBJ2-7. Germline values: CDR1 SGHTA, CDR2 FQGNSA. CDR3 length: 13 residues. The CDR3 loop reads CASSLGFSYEQYF.

This chain joins TRBV4-3 and TRBJ1-3. The CDR3 contains 17 residues. The germline V gene encodes CDR1 LGHNA and CDR2 YSLEER. CDR3 sequence: CASSLSTELSSGNTIYF.

The genes are TRBV6-2 or TRBV6-3 and TRBJ2-3. This CDR3 has 13 residues. Germline V gene sequence: CDR1 MNHEY, CDR2 SVGEGT. The CDR3 sequence: CASSYSTTDTQYF.

The chain couples TRBV24-1 to TRBJ2-1; there is no DNA to check the TCRdb D call of TRBD1. From germline, CDR1 is KGHDR and CDR2 SFDVKD. This CDR3 contains 14 residues. CDR3 loop: CATRSGTGYNEQFF.

The gene calls are TRBV12-3 or TRBV12-4 and TRBJ1-5; the D call of TRBD1 rests on TCRdb alone, since no DNA is present to check it. The CDR3 runs 14 residues. CDR3 amino acids: CASRDRGSNQPQHF.

The rearrangement joins TRBV7-9 to TRBJ2-5; without DNA, the TCRdb call of TRBD2 cannot be checked. CDR1 SEHNR and CDR2 FQNEAQ come from the germline V gene (reference sequence). The CDR3 covers 16 residues. CDR3 loop: CASSLPGTSGKETQYF.

This chain joins TRBV28 and TRBJ2-7; TCRdb proposes TRBD2, but this gene call is untestable without DNA. The length of the CDR3 is 16 residues. Germline CDR1 reads MDHEN; CDR2 reads SYDVKM. The CDR3 loop reads CASSLKVPPEGDSQYF.

V and J are TRBV6-2 or TRBV6-3 and TRBJ1-1; TCRdb proposes TRBD1, but this gene call is untestable without DNA. This CDR3 contains 16 residues. In germline, CDR1 is MNHEY, CDR2 SVGEGT. CDR3 loop: CASIGDRERGNTEAFF.

This chain uses TRBV15 with TRBJ2-3; the TCRdb D gene call, TRBD2, has no DNA to confirm it. The CDR3 length is 13 residues. The V gene's germline CDR1 is LNHNV and CDR2 YYDKDF (reference sequence). The CDR3 here is CATKGLSTDTQYF.

The rearrangement uses TRBV20-1 and TRBJ2-7; the TCRdb D gene call, TRBD1, has no DNA to confirm it. The CDR3 covers 13 residues. Germline CDR1 DFQATT, CDR2 SNEGSKA (reference sequence). This CDR3 is CSARDGAAYEQYF.

This chain connects TRBV5-1 to TRBJ2-7; the D call of TRBD1 rests on TCRdb alone, since no DNA is present to check it. The germline gives CDR1 SGHRS, CDR2 YFSETQ. The CDR3 has 12 residues. CDR3 sequence reads: CASSLGGEGQTF.

This rearrangement joins TRBV21-1 to TRBJ2-7; no DNA is available, so the TRBD1 call from TCRdb remains unchecked. TRBV21-1 is tagged as a pseudogene. The CDR3 contains 15 residues. The CDR3 sequence is CASRRVPEIPYEQYF.

This chain uses TRBV25-1 with TRBJ2-7; TCRdb outputs TRBD2, but without DNA this stays unchecked. Germline V gene lookup returns CDR1 MGHDK and CDR2 SYGVNS. This CDR3 region has 14 residues. This chain's CDR3 is CASSERGYSYEQYF.

V and J are TRBV5-6 and TRBJ2-3; TCRdb's D gene call, TRBD2, goes unchecked for lack of DNA. The CDR3 spans 17 residues. Germline-derived CDR1 and CDR2 are SGHDT and YYEEEE. CDR3 amino acids: CASSPWITSGDADTQYF.

The chain joins TRBV2 to TRBJ2-5; the TCRdb call, TRBD1, lacks DNA for checking. CDR1 is SNHLY and CDR2 is FYNNEI in the germline V gene. This CDR3 comprises 16 residues. This chain's CDR3 is CASSGTLDRGLETQYF.

The genes are TRBV7-9 and TRBJ2-2; TCRdb selects TRBD2, and the lack of DNA leaves this call unchecked. The CDR3 runs to 16 residues. Germline V gene data show CDR1 as SEHNR and CDR2 as FQNEAQ (reference sequence). The CDR3 region is CASSLFVGGATGELFF.

This CDR3 reads CASSLILGGGNTIYF. V is TRBV7-8 and J is TRBJ1-3. Germline V lookup: CDR1 SGHVS, CDR2 FQNEAQ. This CDR3 is built from 15 residues.

The chain couples TRBV4-3 to TRBJ2-2. The germline V gene encodes CDR1 LGHNA and CDR2 YSLEER. The CDR3 has 18 amino acids. The CDR3 loop is CASSQDYRRMTNTGELFF.

The chain uses TRBV6-5 and TRBJ2-5; the TRBD2 assignment by TCRdb is unverifiable without DNA. The CDR3 is 16 residues long. CDR1 and CDR2 (germline): MNHEY, SVGAGI. CDR3 sequence: CASSYEAEVYQETQYF.

The chain has TRBV11-2 and TRBJ2-3; TCRdb returns TRBD2, unconfirmable since there is no DNA. This CDR3 spans 19 amino acids. In germline, CDR1 is SGHAT, CDR2 FQNNGV. The CDR3 loop is CASSSRTGTSGVPPDTQYF.